Below are 26 T cell receptor beta chains sequenced from a single sample in a study of siplizumab effects on memory and regulatory T cells. Sequencing was performed with immunoSEQ multiplex PCR; in TCRdb, only in-frame clones are kept and a portion is missing. Altogether around 99,000 clones are present, just over 90% being singletons, with the ten largest covering about 0.75%. The sequenced sample was Tregs sorted from blood. Receptors were obtained from a human donor in good health.

This clone was found a few times. The V gene is TRBV9, the J gene TRBJ2-2, with unresolved D. The CDR3 covers 15 residues. V was clipped by 3 bases and J by 0 bases, with 9 bases between them. Germline V lookup: CDR1 SGDLS, CDR2 YYNGEE. The CDR3: CASSAGPSNTGELFF. The DNA of the CDR3 is TGTGCCAGCAGCGCCGGGCCGTCGAACACCGGGGAGCTGTTTTTT.

The rearrangement links TRBV7-6 to TRBJ1-5, with D unclear. Germline CDR1 SGHVS, CDR2 FNYEAQ. The CDR3 is 13 residues long. V shed 1 base and J shed 5 bases, with 6 bases lying between them. CDR3 loop: CASSLGADQPQHF. As DNA, the CDR3 is TGTGCCAGCAGCTTAGGGGCCGATCAGCCCCAGCATTTT.

This chain links TRBV5-4 with TRBJ1-1; no reliable D call. The germline V gene encodes CDR1 SGHNT and CDR2 YYREEE (reference sequence). This CDR3 spans 15 amino acids. Trimming removed 0 bases from V and 4 bases from J, with 13 bases in between. CDR3 sequence reads: CASSLAGRLGTEAFF. The CDR3 nucleotides read TGTGCCAGCAGCTTGGCCGGCAGGTTGGGCACTGAAGCTTTCTTT.

This clone was seen just once. V usage is TRBV6-4 and J usage is TRBJ1-2; perhaps TRBD1 as D (5 bases). V was pared by 3 bases and J by 8 bases, with 19 bases between. This CDR3 has 15 amino acids. CDR1 and CDR2 (germline): MRHNA, SNTAGT. CDR3 coding DNA: TGTGCCAGCAGTGAACAGCGTGGCTTCGGGGGAGGCTACACCTTC. Amino acids: CASSEQRGFGGGYTF.

The chain combines TRBV9 with TRBJ1-4; 8 bases are shared with TRBD1. The V and J ends lost 3 bases and 4 bases, in that order; junction bases with no gene match: 8. CDR3 length: 16 residues. Germline assignment: CDR1 SGDLS and CDR2 YYNGEE. CDR3 protein: CASSAPGTGVNEKLFF. The CDR3 nucleotides read TGTGCCAGCAGCGCACCCGGGACAGGAGTTAATGAAAAACTGTTTTTT.

The chain recombines TRBV2 with TRBJ1-5; no firm D call. Looked up from germline, CDR1 is SNHLY and CDR2 is FYNNEI. CDR3 size: 14 residues. V lost 8 bases, J lost 5 bases, and 16 bases lay in between. CDR3 residues: CASVLEAGHQPQHF. CDR3 coding DNA: TGTGCCAGCGTATTAGAGGCCGGCCATCAGCCCCAGCATTTT.

The V and J genes are TRBV4-1 and TRBJ1-5; possibly TRBD1 for D (5 bases). Trimming took off 3 bases at V and 2 bases at J, with 14 bases between the two ends. In germline, CDR1 is MGHRA, CDR2 YSYEKL. The CDR3 sequence is 16 residues long. CDR3: CASSQASGAGNQPQHF. For the CDR3, the DNA is TGCGCCAGCAGCCAGGCCTCCGGGGCGGGCAATCAGCCCCAGCATTTT.

This clone was seen just once. The chain combines TRBV10-3 with TRBJ1-2; D might be TRBD1 (6 bases). CDR1 and CDR2 (germline): ENHRY, SYGVKD. V lost 2 bases to trimming and J lost 3 bases, with 13 bases between them. The CDR3 loop spans 15 amino acids. CDR3 protein: CAISETDRVDYGYTF. As DNA, the CDR3 is TGTGCCATCAGTGAGACGGACAGAGTAGACTATGGCTACACCTTC.

This clone was observed once. V is TRBV18 and J is TRBJ2-1, with D perhaps TRBD1 or TRBD2 (5 bases each). The CDR3 loop spans 15 amino acids. Per the germline V gene, CDR1 is KGHSH and CDR2 is LQKENI. Trimming removed 3 bases at V and 4 bases at J, with 13 bases between. The CDR3 protein is CASSPLQGPYNEQFF. The CDR3 nucleotides read TGTGCCAGCTCACCGCTCCAGGGACCTTACAATGAGCAGTTCTTC. Based on the CDR3 plus reference TRBV18 and TRBJ2-1, the full variable domain is NAGVMQNPRHLVRRRGQEARLRCSPMKGHSHVYWYRQLPEEGLKFMVYLQKENIIDESGMPKERFSAEFPKEGPSILRIQQVVRGDSAAYFCASSPLQGPYNEQFFGPGTRLTVL.

The CDR3 nucleotides read TGCAGTGCTGGGGGGGGTTTCTTT. It is translated as CSAGGGFF. This chain connects TRBV20-1 to TRBJ1-1, with a weak D call TRBD1 (5 bases). From germline, CDR1 is DFQATT and CDR2 SNEGSKA (reference sequence). The CDR3 sequence is 8 residues long. V was clipped by 5 bases and J by 13 bases, with 8 bases between them.

This sequence joins TRBV29-1 and TRBJ2-7, with D possibly matching TRBD2 (5 bases). CDR1 SQVTM and CDR2 ANQGSEA come from the germline V gene. This CDR3 has 12 residues. The V end lost 2 bases, the J end lost 6 bases, and 11 bases lay between the germline ends. CDR3 amino acids: CSVEKAEGEQYF. The CDR3 DNA sequence: TGCAGCGTTGAAAAGGCCGAGGGCGAGCAGTACTTC.

CDR3 coding DNA: TGTGCTAGTGGCTCCTATAACGGAAACACCATATATTTT. Its translation: CASGSYNGNTIYF. J is TRBJ1-3 and V is TRBV12-5; D unresolved. The CDR3 runs 13 residues. Per the germline V gene, CDR1 is LGHNT and CDR2 is FRNRAP. V was pared by 6 bases and J by 4 bases, with 10 bases between.

This chain links TRBV5-1 with TRBJ1-1, with D possibly TRBD1 on 5 matching bases. CDR3 length: 19 amino acids. V gave up 2 bases and J gave up 1 base, with 24 bases separating them. The V gene's germline CDR1 is SGHRS and CDR2 YFSETQ. The CDR3 here is CASSFGRAVLSSTNTEAFF. The CDR3 nucleotides are TGCGCCAGCAGCTTTGGCAGGGCGGTCTTGTCATCGACGAACACTGAAGCTTTCTTT. Full variable domain (rest looked up from reference TRBV5-1 and TRBJ1-1): KAGVTQTPRYLIKTRGQQVTLSCSPISGHRSVSWYQQTPGQGLQFLFEYFSETQRNKGNFPGRFSGRQFSNSRSEMNVSTLELGDSALYLCASSFGRAVLSSTNTEAFFGQGTRLTVV.

The rearrangement links TRBV6-5 to TRBJ2-2, with 9 bases matching TRBD1. Germline CDR1 MNHEY, CDR2 SVGAGI. The CDR3 is 14 amino acids. V was clipped by 6 bases and J by 4 bases; unmatched bases: 3. For the CDR3, the DNA is TGTGCCAGCAGACGACAGGGGGGCACCGGGGAGCTGTTTTTT. Encoded protein: CASRRQGGTGELFF.

The chain couples TRBV19 to TRBJ1-1; D not resolved. The CDR3 is made up of 14 amino acids. V was trimmed by 5 bases and J by 6 bases, leaving 16 bases between them. Germline V lookup: CDR1 LNHDA, CDR2 SQIVND (reference sequence). The CDR3 loop is CASSPRASRAEAFF. The DNA of the CDR3 is TGTGCCAGTAGTCCAAGAGCCAGCCGGGCTGAAGCTTTCTTT. Combining the CDR3 with reference TRBV19 and TRBJ1-1 gives the whole variable domain DGGITQSPKYLFRKEGQNVTLSCEQNLNHDAMYWYRQDPGQGLRLIYYSQIVNDFQKGDIAEGYSVSREKKESFPLTVTSAQKNPTAFYLCASSPRASRAEAFFGQGTRLTVV.

This clone was detected only a few times. CDR3 sequence reads: CASSSRTGWELFF. CDR3 nucleotide sequence: TGCGCCAGCAGCTCGAGGACTGGCTGGGAGCTGTTTTTT. The chain couples TRBV5-1 to TRBJ2-2; D possibly corresponds to TRBD2 (5 bases). Germline V gene lookup returns CDR1 SGHRS and CDR2 YFSETQ. Trimming stripped 3 bases from V and 9 bases from J, with 12 bases between. The CDR3 covers 13 residues.

This clone has just one count. The rearrangement links TRBV28 to TRBJ1-4, with TRBD1 matching 7 bases. V was clipped by 2 bases and J by 0 bases; unmatched bases: 0. Per the germline V gene, CDR1 is MDHEN and CDR2 is SYDVKM. This CDR3 contains 15 residues. The CDR3 region is CASSLTGATNEKLFF. As DNA, the CDR3 is TGTGCCAGCAGTTTAACAGGGGCAACTAATGAAAAACTGTTTTTT.

The chain uses TRBV18 and TRBJ1-1; D unclear. CDR1 is KGHSH and CDR2 is LQKENI in the germline V gene. The CDR3 has 13 amino acids. V gave up 2 bases and J gave up 6 bases, with 10 bases separating them. Here the CDR3 reads CASSPGELPEAFF. The CDR3 DNA reads as TGTGCCAGCTCACCAGGGGAACTTCCTGAAGCTTTCTTT.

Only one count was recorded for this clone. The chain has TRBV6-5 and TRBJ2-3; D is uncertain. Germline V gives CDR1 MNHEY, CDR2 SVGAGI. This CDR3 is built from 15 residues. V shed 0 bases and J shed 3 bases, with 10 bases lying between them. CDR3 in amino acids: CASSYSGRETDTQYF. The CDR3 nucleotides are TGTGCCAGCAGTTACTCCGGAAGAGAGACAGATACGCAGTATTTT.

This chain's CDR3 is CASSFKRTSTDTQYF. The CDR3 nucleotides are TGTGCCAGCAGCTTTAAAAGAACTAGCACAGATACGCAGTATTTT. This chain connects TRBV7-9 to TRBJ2-3; no firm D call. CDR3 length: 15 amino acids. The V and J ends lost 3 bases and 0 bases respectively, with 10 bases between them. CDR1 SEHNR and CDR2 FQNEAQ come from the germline V gene (reference sequence).

The V and J genes are TRBV5-1 and TRBJ1-1, with D perhaps matching TRBD1 (5 bases). Germline assignment: CDR1 SGHRS and CDR2 YFSETQ. CDR3 size: 13 residues. V lost 0 bases and J 3 bases, leaving 6 bases between the germline ends. CDR3: CASSLGRDTEAFF. In nucleotides, the CDR3 is TGCGCCAGCAGCTTGGGCAGGGACACTGAAGCTTTCTTT.

On this clone: The junction departs from germline at one end; a sequencing error may be responsible. The rearrangement uses TRBV6-5 and TRBJ1-5, with D perhaps matching TRBD1 (5 bases). CDR1 is MNHEY, CDR2 SVGAGI, per germline. The length of the CDR3 is 10 residues. In DNA form, the CDR3 reads TGTGCCGGCAGGGATCAGCCCCAGCATTTT. Protein sequence: CAGRDQPQHF.

The chain links TRBV7-9 to TRBJ1-3; perhaps TRBD1 as D (6 bases). Per germline, CDR1 SEHNR and CDR2 FQNEAQ (reference sequence). The CDR3 length is 13 residues. Trimming shortened V by 5 bases and J by 3 bases, and 8 bases separated the two germline ends. The CDR3 spells CASSAQGGNTIYF. In DNA, the CDR3 is TGTGCCAGCAGCGCACAGGGTGGAAACACCATATATTTT.

The genes are TRBV4-1 and TRBJ1-4, with a possible D match to TRBD1 (5 bases). The germline CDR1 and CDR2 sequences are MGHRA and YSYEKL. The length of the CDR3 is 15 residues. Deletions cut 1 base from V and 10 bases from J, with 16 bases between. CDR3 in DNA: TGCGCCAGCAGCCAAGCTGGAGGGGATGTTCGAAAACTGTTTTTT. Its protein is CASSQAGGDVRKLFF.

This sequence joins TRBV21-1 and TRBJ2-5; the D call TRBD2 from the table was never checked on the DNA. TRBV21-1 is labeled a pseudogene. The CDR3 contains 16 residues. The chain's CDR3 is CASSKAKVRKRGTQYF. CDR3 DNA sequence: TGTGCCAGCAGCAAAGCGAAGGTAAGGAAACGAGGGACCCAGTACTTC.

The chain links TRBV10-3 to TRBJ2-7; tentative D call: TRBD2 (6 bases). Trimming cost V 7 bases and J 4 bases, with 17 bases left between them. Germline-derived CDR1 and CDR2 are ENHRY and SYGVKD. The CDR3 runs to 14 residues. The DNA for the CDR3 is TGTGCCATCAAGGCCGGGGGACGGCTTTACGAGCAGTACTTC. Amino acid sequence: CAIKAGGRLYEQYF.